The following is a T cell receptor beta chain sequence with its context. Its matching antigen is unknown. This record belongs to a study of metastatic and nonmetastatic thyroid tumors. In the study overall: Across peripheral blood and tumor or nodule tissue samples taken from malignant and benign thyroid patients, the repertoires were compared with one another.

CDR1 is SGHTA and CDR2 is FQGNSA in the germline V gene. The CDR3 is 17 amino acids. V lost 0 bases to trimming and J lost 1 base, with 15 bases between them. Study-wide points: Relative to benign nodules, malignant thyroid tumors were reportedly characterized by significantly elevated TCR beta diversity in blood and tumor.

Among the patients, none had received any treatment before thyroid surgery. Authors' methods: The study took CDR3 differences across clinicopathological groups and made a distant-metastasis classifier for papillary thyroid cancer from them. TCRdb re-clonotyped the PCR reads through MiXCR. The V and J calls, along with clone size, are taken from TCRdb and not from the paper's own processing. This table has about 40,000 clones, around 17% appearing once. The sequenced material came from blood. The chain is built from TRBV7-2 and TRBJ1-1; TRBD1 might be the D (5 bases). The TCR was taken from a female donor with papillary thyroid cancer or a benign thyroid nodule (not recorded which). Some clones in this sample may be carry-over from other donors' samples. The CDR3 sequence: CASSLAKAGPGNTEAFF. As DNA, the CDR3 is TGTGCCAGCAGCTTAGCCAAGGCAGGGCCGGGGAACACTGAAGCTTTCTTT. Using reference TRBV7-2 and TRBJ1-1 for the parts outside the CDR3, the full variable domain is GAGVSQSPSNKVTEKGKDVELRCDPISGHTALYWYRQSLGQGLEFLIYFQGNSAPDKSGLPSDRFSAERTGGSVSTLTIQRTQQEDSAVYLCASSLAKAGPGNTEAFFGQGTRLTVV.